A single count supports the clone carrying this TCR beta chain. The source of the sample is a study of blood T cell repertoires in COVID-19. Turning to the study itself: Samples representing acute and convalescent COVID-19 were sourced from the United States, Italy and Spain.

Original data processing: Amplification of reference gene primers provided the estimated nucleated cell counts. Produced via immunoSEQ multiplex PCR; TCRdb's table is partial and in-frame only. That table gives V, J and clone size, and the DNA gave D and trimming. The sample comprises 87,000 or so clones, around nine tenths of which are singletons, and 4.5% to 6% rests with the top ten. V was trimmed by 3 bases and J by 5 bases, leaving 13 bases between them. The CDR3 sequence is 15 residues long. CDR1 MDHEN and CDR2 SYDVKM come from the germline V gene. This TCR came from a woman of 80 years or more with acute or convalescent COVID-19. Sequencing was carried out using peripheral blood. The V gene is TRBV28, the J gene TRBJ2-2; TRBD2 is a possible D gene (6 bases). The CDR3 DNA follows: TGTGCCAGCAGTTTCGAGCGGGTGGGGACCGGGGAGCTGTTTTTT. Amino acid sequence: CASSFERVGTGELFF.